This T cell receptor (beta chain) was identified during a study of T cells in localized non-small cell lung cancer. Study observations and caveats: Uninvolved adjacent lung had the highest recorded T cell clonality, with tumor below it. A single tumor region was sequenced, leaving heterogeneity possible. In the blood, greater T cell density corresponded to longer overall survival. Adjacent lung had a median roughly 61 of the 100 largest tumor clones.

This CDR3 has 15 residues. Germline V gives CDR1 MGHDK, CDR2 SYGVNS. V was pared by 4 bases and J by 0 bases, with 11 bases between. The protocol was immunoSEQ multiplex PCR, while the TCRdb copy is restricted to in-frame clones and leaves out a portion. The sample holds 25,000 to 35,000 clones, more than 85% seen once. This clone has only a few counts. The antigen remains undetermined. This chain joins TRBV25-1 and TRBJ2-3; D remains ambiguous. The source material was peripheral blood, sampled before any cancer treatment. The origin of this receptor is a female donor older than 55 with stage I lung adenocarcinoma. In nucleotides, the CDR3 is TGTGCCAGCAGTGGCTACCTGGGTAGCACAGATACGCAGTATTTT. Translated, it gives CASSGYLGSTDTQYF. Using reference TRBV25-1 and TRBJ2-3 for the parts outside the CDR3, the full variable domain is EADIYQTPRYLVIGTGKKITLECSQTMGHDKMYWYQQDPGMELHLIHYSYGVNSTEKGDLSSESTVSRIRTEHFPLTLESARPSHTSQYLCASSGYLGSTDTQYFGPGTRLTVL.